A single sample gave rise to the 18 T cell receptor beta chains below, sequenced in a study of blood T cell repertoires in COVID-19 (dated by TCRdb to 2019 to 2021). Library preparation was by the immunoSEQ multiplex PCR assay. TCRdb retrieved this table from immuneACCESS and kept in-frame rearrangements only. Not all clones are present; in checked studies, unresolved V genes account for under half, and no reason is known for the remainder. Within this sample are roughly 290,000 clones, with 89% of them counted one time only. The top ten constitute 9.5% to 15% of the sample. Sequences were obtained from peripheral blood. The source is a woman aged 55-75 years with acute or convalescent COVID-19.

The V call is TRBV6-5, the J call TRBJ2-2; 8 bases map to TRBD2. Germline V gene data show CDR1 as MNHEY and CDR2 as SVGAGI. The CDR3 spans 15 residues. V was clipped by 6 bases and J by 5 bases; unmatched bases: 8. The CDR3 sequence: CASRPAGVGTGELFF. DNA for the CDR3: TGTGCCAGCAGGCCAGCGGGAGTAGGAACCGGGGAGCTGTTTTTT.

CDR3 loop: CASSLGGVNEQFF. The CDR3, as DNA: TGTGCCAGCAGTTTAGGAGGGGTCAATGAGCAGTTCTTC. V gene TRBV27 combines with J gene TRBJ2-1; D is perhaps TRBD2 (6 bases). This CDR3 contains 13 residues. The germline CDR1 and CDR2 sequences are MNHEY and SMNVEV (reference sequence). Trimming stripped 2 bases from V and 6 bases from J, with 8 bases between.

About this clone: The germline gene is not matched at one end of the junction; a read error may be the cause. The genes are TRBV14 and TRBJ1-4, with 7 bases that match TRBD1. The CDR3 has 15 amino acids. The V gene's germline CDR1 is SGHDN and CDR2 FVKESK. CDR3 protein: CASSQDSGGNDKLFF. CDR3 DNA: TGTGCCAGCAGCCAAGATTCAGGGGGAAATGATAAACTGTTTTTT.

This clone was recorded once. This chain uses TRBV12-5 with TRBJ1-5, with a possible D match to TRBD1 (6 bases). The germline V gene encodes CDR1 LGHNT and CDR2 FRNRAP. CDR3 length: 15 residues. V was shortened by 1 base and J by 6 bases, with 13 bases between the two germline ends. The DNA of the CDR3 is TGTGCTAGTGGTTTGGATACAGGGTCGGGTCAGCCCCAGCATTTT. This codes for CASGLDTGSGQPQHF.

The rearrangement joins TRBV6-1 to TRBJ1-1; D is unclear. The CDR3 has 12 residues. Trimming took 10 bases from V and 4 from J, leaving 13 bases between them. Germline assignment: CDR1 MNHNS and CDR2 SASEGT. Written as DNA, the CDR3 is TGTGCCACCTCAGGAGGGAGCACTGAAGCTTTCTTT. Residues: CATSGGSTEAFF.

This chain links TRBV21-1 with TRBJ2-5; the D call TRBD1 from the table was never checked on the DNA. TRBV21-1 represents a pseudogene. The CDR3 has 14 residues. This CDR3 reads CARPVGTVKKTQYF. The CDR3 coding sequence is TGTGCCAGACCTGTCGGGACAGTTAAGAAGACCCAGTACTTC.

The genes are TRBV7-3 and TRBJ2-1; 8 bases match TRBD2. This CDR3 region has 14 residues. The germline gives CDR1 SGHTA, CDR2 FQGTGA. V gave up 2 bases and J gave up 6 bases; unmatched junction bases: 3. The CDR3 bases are TGTGCCAGCAGCTTAGACGGGGGGGCCAATGAGCAGTTCTTC. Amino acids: CASSLDGGANEQFF.

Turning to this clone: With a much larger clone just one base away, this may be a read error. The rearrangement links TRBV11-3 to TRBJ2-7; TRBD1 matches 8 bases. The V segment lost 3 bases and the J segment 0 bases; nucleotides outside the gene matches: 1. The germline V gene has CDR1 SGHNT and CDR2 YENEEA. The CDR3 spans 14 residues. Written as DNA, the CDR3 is TGTGCCAGCAGCTTCGGGACAGGCTCCTACGAGCAGTACTTC. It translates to CASSFGTGSYEQYF.

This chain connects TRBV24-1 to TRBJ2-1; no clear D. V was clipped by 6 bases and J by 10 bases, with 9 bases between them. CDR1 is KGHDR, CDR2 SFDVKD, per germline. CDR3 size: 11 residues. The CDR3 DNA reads TGTGCCACCAGTTCGGGTATAGAGCAGTTCTTC. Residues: CATSSGIEQFF.

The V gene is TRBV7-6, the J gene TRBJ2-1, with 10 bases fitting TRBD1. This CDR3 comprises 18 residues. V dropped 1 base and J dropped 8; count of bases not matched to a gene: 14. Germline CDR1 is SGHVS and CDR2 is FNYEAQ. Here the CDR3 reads CASSLVFTDRGVYDEQFF. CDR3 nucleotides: TGTGCCAGCAGCTTAGTTTTCACGGACAGGGGGGTTTACGATGAGCAGTTCTTC.

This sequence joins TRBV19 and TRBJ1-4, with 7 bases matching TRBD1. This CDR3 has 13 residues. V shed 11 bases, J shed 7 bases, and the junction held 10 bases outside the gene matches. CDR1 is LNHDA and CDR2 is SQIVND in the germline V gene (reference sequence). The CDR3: CAAGRQGGEKLFF. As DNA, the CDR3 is TGTGCCGCGGGGAGACAGGGAGGTGAAAAACTGTTTTTT.

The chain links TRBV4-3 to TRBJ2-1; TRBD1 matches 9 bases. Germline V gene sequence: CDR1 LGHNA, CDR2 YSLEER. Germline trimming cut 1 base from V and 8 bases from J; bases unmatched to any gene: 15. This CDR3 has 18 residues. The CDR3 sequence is CASSQGDPGQGPEDEQFF. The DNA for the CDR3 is TGCGCCAGCAGCCAAGGAGATCCGGGACAGGGTCCGGAGGATGAGCAGTTCTTC.

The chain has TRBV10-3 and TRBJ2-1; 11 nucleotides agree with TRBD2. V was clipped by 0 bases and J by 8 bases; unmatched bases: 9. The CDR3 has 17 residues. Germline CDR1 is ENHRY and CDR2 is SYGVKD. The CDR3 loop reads CAISESPGLAGFHEQFF. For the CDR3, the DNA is TGTGCCATCAGTGAGTCCCCTGGACTAGCGGGTTTCCATGAGCAGTTCTTC.

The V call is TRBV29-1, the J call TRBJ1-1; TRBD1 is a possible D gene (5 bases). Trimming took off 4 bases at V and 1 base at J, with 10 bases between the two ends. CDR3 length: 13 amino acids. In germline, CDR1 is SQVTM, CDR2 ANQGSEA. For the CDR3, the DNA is TGCAGCGTTGTTCAGGGATCGAACACTGAAGCTTTCTTT. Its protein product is CSVVQGSNTEAFF.

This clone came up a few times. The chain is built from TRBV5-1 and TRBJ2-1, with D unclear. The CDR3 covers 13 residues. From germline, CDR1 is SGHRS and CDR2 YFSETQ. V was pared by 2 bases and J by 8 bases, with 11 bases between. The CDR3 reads CASSFAPRDEQFF. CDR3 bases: TGCGCCAGCAGCTTTGCCCCCCGGGATGAGCAGTTCTTC. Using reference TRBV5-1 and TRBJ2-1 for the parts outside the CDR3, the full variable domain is KAGVTQTPRYLIKTRGQQVTLSCSPISGHRSVSWYQQTPGQGLQFLFEYFSETQRNKGNFPGRFSGRQFSNSRSEMNVSTLELGDSALYLCASSFAPRDEQFFGPGTRLTVL.

CDR3: CATSDGGGEGNIQYF. Written as DNA, the CDR3 is TGTGCCACCAGTGACGGCGGGGGGGAGGGAAACATTCAGTACTTC. The gene calls are TRBV24-1 and TRBJ2-4; 9 bases align to TRBD2. This CDR3 has 15 amino acids. V lost 4 bases and J lost 6; bases outside the gene matches: 6. Germline V gene data show CDR1 as KGHDR and CDR2 as SFDVKD.

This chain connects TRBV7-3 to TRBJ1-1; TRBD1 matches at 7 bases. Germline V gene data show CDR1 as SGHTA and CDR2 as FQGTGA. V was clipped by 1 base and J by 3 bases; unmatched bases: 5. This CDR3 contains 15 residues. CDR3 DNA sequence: TGTGCCAGCAGCTTAATGGGGACAGCCGACACTGAAGCTTTCTTT. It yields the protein CASSLMGTADTEAFF.

CDR3 loop: CASSLDRVGEQYF. The CDR3 DNA reads TGTGCCAGCAGTCTGGACAGGGTCGGCGAGCAGTACTTC. The chain joins TRBV16 to TRBJ2-7; 8 bases line up with TRBD1. The CDR3 length is 13 residues. Germline V CDR1 and CDR2: KGHSY, FQNENV. V dropped 6 bases and J dropped 6; count of bases not matched to a gene: 7.